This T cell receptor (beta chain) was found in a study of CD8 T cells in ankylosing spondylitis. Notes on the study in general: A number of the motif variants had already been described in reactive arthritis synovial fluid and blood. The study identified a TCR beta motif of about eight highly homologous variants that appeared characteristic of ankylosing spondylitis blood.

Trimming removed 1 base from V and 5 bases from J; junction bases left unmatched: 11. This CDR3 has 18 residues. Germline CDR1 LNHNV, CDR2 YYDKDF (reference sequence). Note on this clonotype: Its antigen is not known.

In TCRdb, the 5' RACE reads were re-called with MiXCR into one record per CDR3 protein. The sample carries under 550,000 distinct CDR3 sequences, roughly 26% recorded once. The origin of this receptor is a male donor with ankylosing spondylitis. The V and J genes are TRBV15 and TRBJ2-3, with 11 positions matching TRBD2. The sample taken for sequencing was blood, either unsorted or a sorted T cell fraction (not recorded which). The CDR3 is CATSRGGLLAGVKDTQYF. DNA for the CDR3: TGTGCCACCAGCAGAGGCGGCCTACTAGCGGGAGTCAAAGATACGCAGTATTTT.